A single sample gave rise to the 18 T cell receptor beta chains below, sequenced in a study of T cells in Graves' hyperthyroidism and ophthalmopathy. TCR beta CDR3 regions were amplified from RNA transcripts. In the first-round RT-PCR of the TCR CDR3, the HTBI primer set was used. TCRdb ran MiXCR on the multiplex PCR reads and lists one entry per CDR3 protein. This table holds approximately 430,000 distinct CDR3 sequences, approximately 14% found once. Sequencing was performed on blood. Source of these receptors: a woman under 30 with Graves' hyperthyroidism.

The genes are TRBV6-1 and TRBJ2-3; D might be TRBD2 (5 bases). The CDR3 is made up of 14 amino acids. Trimming pared 7 bases from V and 2 bases from J, leaving 13 bases between. The germline V gene encodes CDR1 MNHNS and CDR2 SASEGT. The CDR3 DNA reads as TGTGCCAGCAAAACGGGGAGACTCACAGATACGCAGTATTTT. It codes for CASKTGRLTDTQYF.

In regard to this clonotype: A much larger clone differs from this one at a single base, so this may be a read error. DNA for the CDR3: TGTGCCAGCATCCTCTCCGGGGGCGTGGCAGATACGCAGTATTTT. As protein: CASILSGGVADTQYF. The chain joins TRBV7-3 to TRBJ2-3, with D perhaps given as TRBD1 or TRBD2 (6 bases each). The CDR3 runs to 15 residues. CDR1 SGHTA and CDR2 FQGTGA come from the germline V gene. V lost 7 bases, J lost 4 bases, and 18 bases lay in between.

Regarding this clonotype: This clone may be a read error of a much larger clone one base away. The V and J genes are TRBV11-2 and TRBJ2-1; maybe TRBD2 (5 bases). CDR1 and CDR2 (germline): SGHAT, FQNNGV. V shed 5 bases and J shed 0 bases, with 17 bases lying between them. This CDR3 comprises 17 residues. CDR3 DNA sequence: TGTGCCAGCAGCCCCTCCCTCTCGGCGGGCTCCTACAATGAGCAGTTCTTC. This codes for CASSPSLSAGSYNEQFF.

The table lists this clonotype with many counts. The chain couples TRBV28 to TRBJ1-1, with 10 bases identical to TRBD1. The germline CDR1 and CDR2 sequences are MDHEN and SYDVKM. This CDR3 spans 15 amino acids. Trimming took 5 bases from V and 6 from J; bases not matched to a gene: 9. CDR3 nucleotide sequence: TGTGCCAGCAGTCCCTCCGGGACAGGGGAGGCTGAAGCTTTCTTT. It codes for CASSPSGTGEAEAFF.

This clonotype has ten or more counts. The J gene is TRBJ1-5, the V gene TRBV2; TRBD1 is a possible D gene (5 bases). From germline, CDR1 is SNHLY and CDR2 FYNNEI. Trimming took 7 bases from V and 3 from J, leaving 10 bases between them. The CDR3 covers 13 residues. In nucleotides, the CDR3 is TGTGCCAGCAAGGGACGGAACAATCAGCCCCAGCATTTT. Amino acid sequence: CASKGRNNQPQHF.

This clonotype was picked up a small number of times. A much larger clone is a single base away; this may be a read error. Since no conserved phenylalanine or tryptophan closes the CDR3, a read error is the likely cause. The gene calls are TRBV5-1 and TRBJ2-1; no definite D call. The germline V gene encodes CDR1 SGHRS and CDR2 YFSETQ. This CDR3 spans 15 amino acids. With 0 bases removed from V and 2 bases from J, the gap between germline ends came to 9 bases. This chain's CDR3 is CASSLDPVPYNEQFL. The CDR3 DNA sequence: TGCGCCAGCAGCTTGGACCCGGTACCCTACAATGAGCAGTTCCTC.

This clonotype was picked up many times. V and J are TRBV10-3 and TRBJ2-3, with 9 bases identical to TRBD1. The ends lost 9 bases at V and 0 bases at J; junction bases unmatched: 1. There are 13 residues in the CDR3. Germline V lookup: CDR1 ENHRY, CDR2 SYGVKD. CDR3: CAIQGASTDTQYF. The CDR3 DNA reads TGTGCCATACAGGGGGCCAGCACAGATACGCAGTATTTT.

Many counts were recorded for this clonotype. V usage is TRBV20-1 and J usage is TRBJ1-1; TRBD1 is a possible D gene (6 bases). Germline loops: CDR1 DFQATT, CDR2 SNEGSKA (reference sequence). This CDR3 has 12 residues. V gave up 5 bases and J gave up 5 bases, with 12 bases separating them. CDR3 nucleotides: TGCAGTGCTCCGAGGGGGGAAACTGAAGCTTTCTTT. It specifies CSAPRGETEAFF.

This clonotype has at least ten counts. The chain combines TRBV11-2 with TRBJ2-1, with 12 bases lining up with TRBD2. The trim removed 5 bases at V and 9 bases at J, leaving 8 bases unmatched. The CDR3 is made up of 15 amino acids. Germline V gene data show CDR1 as SGHAT and CDR2 as FQNNGV. The CDR3 loop reads CASSPYGLAGIEQFF. CDR3 sequence (DNA): TGTGCCAGCAGCCCCTACGGACTAGCGGGGATTGAGCAGTTCTTC.

This clonotype appeared a few times. This chain's CDR3 is CASSSTSGRALSAYEQYF. In DNA form, the CDR3 reads TGTGCCAGCAGCTCGACTAGCGGGAGGGCCCTCTCCGCCTACGAGCAGTACTTC. V gene TRBV7-2 combines with J gene TRBJ2-7, with 14 bases fitting TRBD2. The CDR3 runs to 18 residues. The germline CDR1 and CDR2 sequences are SGHTA and FQGNSA. Germline trimming cut 4 bases from V and 2 bases from J; bases unmatched to any gene: 10.

The chain is built from TRBV6-1 and TRBJ2-2, with D unresolved. CDR1 and CDR2 from the germline V gene are MNHNS and SASEGT. This CDR3 comprises 10 residues. The V gene lost 10 bases and the J gene lost 7 bases, with 7 bases spanning the gap. Here the CDR3 reads CATNGGELFF. The DNA for the CDR3 is TGTGCCACCAATGGCGGGGAGCTGTTTTTT.

This clonotype was recorded at least ten times. The V gene is TRBV28, the J gene TRBJ2-1, with 8 nucleotides matching TRBD2. Trimming at V came to 6 bases and at J to 0 bases, leaving 7 bases not matched to a gene. Germline V gives CDR1 MDHEN, CDR2 SYDVKM. CDR3 size: 16 residues. Here the CDR3 DNA reads TGTGCCAGCAGCCCCATAGCGGGGAGCTCCTACAATGAGCAGTTCTTC. Encoded protein: CASSPIAGSSYNEQFF.

At least ten counts were recorded for this clonotype. The genes are TRBV28 and TRBJ2-7; 7 bases fit TRBD1. The junction had 9 bases not matched to a gene; V was cut back by 8 bases and J by 2 bases. Germline CDR1 is MDHEN and CDR2 is SYDVKM. The CDR3 length is 14 residues. CDR3 sequence: CASLGQVPPYEQYF. In DNA, the CDR3 is TGTGCCAGCTTAGGACAGGTTCCTCCCTACGAGCAGTACTTC.

Many counts were recorded for this clonotype. V is TRBV27 and J is TRBJ1-5, with D possibly being TRBD1 (5 bases). Deletions cut 2 bases from V and 6 bases from J, with 17 bases between. Germline loops: CDR1 MNHEY, CDR2 SMNVEV (reference sequence). The CDR3 is 16 residues long. The CDR3 DNA sequence: TGTGCCAGCAGTTTAGGGAACGGTCAGGGAGGTCAGCCCCAGCATTTT. Its protein product is CASSLGNGQGGQPQHF.

This clonotype was recorded many times. The chain links TRBV4-1 to TRBJ2-7, with 11 bases that match TRBD2. Germline V lookup: CDR1 MGHRA, CDR2 YSYEKL. The CDR3 is 18 amino acids. V lost 0 bases and J lost 3; bases outside the gene matches: 10. The CDR3 sequence is CASSQDMGRLAGYYEQYF. CDR3 bases: TGCGCCAGCAGCCAAGATATGGGGCGACTAGCGGGATACTACGAGCAGTACTTC.

This clonotype was recorded a few times. This chain uses TRBV6-2 or TRBV6-3 with TRBJ2-7, with D possibly called TRBD1 or TRBD2 (5 bases each). The germline gives CDR1 MNHEY, CDR2 SVGEGT. The CDR3 covers 14 residues. V was shortened by 1 base and J by 5 bases, with 12 bases between the two germline ends. CDR3 sequence (DNA): TGTGCCAGCAGTTACTGGCAGGGAGTCAACGAGCAGTACTTC. It is translated as CASSYWQGVNEQYF.

The table lists this clonotype with many counts. The chain uses TRBV18 and TRBJ1-1, with a weak D call TRBD1 (5 bases). The length of the CDR3 is 14 residues. The V gene's germline CDR1 is KGHSH and CDR2 LQKENI. Trimming stripped 1 base from V and 1 base from J, with 7 bases between. As DNA, the CDR3 is TGTGCCAGCTCACCACTGGGGCAGAACACTGAAGCTTTCTTT. Protein sequence: CASSPLGQNTEAFF.

The chain couples TRBV6-5 to TRBJ1-5, with 8 bases aligning to TRBD1. Germline lookup yields CDR1 MNHEY and CDR2 SVGAGI. The V gene end was trimmed by 1 base and the J gene end by 3 bases; junction bases not matched to a gene: 8. The CDR3 has 17 residues. CDR3: CASSYWSGQGYNQPQHF. The CDR3 nucleotides are TGTGCCAGCAGTTACTGGTCTGGACAGGGTTACAATCAGCCCCAGCATTTT.